What follows are 11 T cell receptor beta chains derived from one specimen sequenced in a study of T cells in tuberculosis. Produced via immunoSEQ multiplex PCR; TCRdb's table is partial and in-frame only. The sample lists tens of thousands of clones, around 87% seen once, with over 12% in the top ten. Input material: PBMCs. The receptors here all came from a donor aged 10 to 29 with latent tuberculosis or without tuberculosis infection.

V gene TRBV7-2 combines with J gene TRBJ1-6; D is unresolved. Trimming took off 1 base at V and 13 bases at J, with 14 bases between the two ends. CDR1 SGHTA and CDR2 FQGNSA come from the germline V gene. The CDR3 has 14 amino acids. In DNA, the CDR3 is TGTGCCAGCAGCTTAGATAGTGCTGCCTCGCCCCTCCACTTT. Translated: CASSLDSAASPLHF.

The chain couples TRBV4-3 to TRBJ1-1; TRBD1 agrees at 7 bases. The length of the CDR3 is 18 residues. With V trimmed by 4 bases and J by 0 bases, 14 bases remained unmatched. The germline V gene has CDR1 LGHNA and CDR2 YSLEER. The CDR3 reads CASSPRWTGGTMNTEAFF. Written as DNA, the CDR3 is TGCGCCAGCAGCCCTCGGTGGACAGGCGGAACAATGAACACTGAAGCTTTCTTT.

This clone appeared once. This CDR3 reads CASSKGGGPYNEQFF. The CDR3 region has the DNA TGTGCCAGTAGTAAGGGCGGGGGGCCCTACAATGAGCAGTTCTTC. The chain recombines TRBV19 with TRBJ2-1; TRBD2 matches 8 bases. The germline V gene encodes CDR1 LNHDA and CDR2 SQIVND (reference sequence). This CDR3 contains 15 residues. Trimming at V came to 4 bases and at J to 2 bases, leaving 4 bases not matched to a gene.

The rearrangement uses TRBV6-4 and TRBJ2-1; TRBD2 matches at 11 bases. V lost 0 bases, J lost 6 bases, and 1 base stayed unmatched. The CDR3 runs to 15 residues. Per germline, CDR1 MRHNA and CDR2 SNTAGT. CDR3 nucleotide sequence: TGTGCCAGCAGTGACTCTAGCGGGGGGGCCAATGAGCAGTTCTTC. Translation gives CASSDSSGGANEQFF.

The gene calls are TRBV5-1 and TRBJ2-5, with 8 bases lining up with TRBD1. The trim removed 2 bases at V and 3 bases at J, leaving 9 bases unmatched. From germline, CDR1 is SGHRS and CDR2 YFSETQ. This CDR3 has 16 residues. The CDR3 reads CASSLDRTGWEETQYF. Written as DNA, the CDR3 is TGCGCCAGCAGCTTAGATAGGACAGGGTGGGAAGAGACCCAGTACTTC.

The chain uses TRBV2 and TRBJ2-7, with 8 bases identical to TRBD1. This CDR3 contains 13 residues. The V gene's germline CDR1 is SNHLY and CDR2 FYNNEI. Trimming cost V 10 bases and J 6 bases; bases outside gene matches: 11. The CDR3 region has the DNA TGTGCCACCACCGACAGGGGAAGGCCCGAGCAGTACTTC. Translation: CATTDRGRPEQYF.

The CDR3: CASSPAADRGYTF. The CDR3 nucleotides are TGTGCCAGCAGCCCGGCGGCAGACCGTGGCTACACCTTC. This chain uses TRBV5-4 with TRBJ1-2; D gene unclear. Per germline, CDR1 SGHNT and CDR2 YYREEE (reference sequence). The CDR3 consists of 13 residues. V gave up 4 bases and J gave up 7 bases, with 14 bases separating them.

This chain uses TRBV5-8 with TRBJ1-2; D is possibly TRBD1 (5 bases). There are 14 residues in the CDR3. CDR1 and CDR2 (germline): SGHTS, YDEGEE. V was cut by 1 base and J by 4 bases, with 11 bases left in between. In DNA, the CDR3 is TGTGCCAGCAGCTTGCAGGGAATTGGCTATGGCTACACCTTC. It is translated as CASSLQGIGYGYTF. The full variable domain, in which reference TRBV5-8 and TRBJ1-2 provide the parts outside the CDR3, is EAGVTQSPTHLIKTRGQQATLRCSPISGHTSVYWYQQALGLGLQFLLWYDEGEERNRGNFPPRFSGRQFPNYSSELNVNALELEDSALYLCASSLQGIGYGYTFGSGTRLTVV.

The genes are TRBV5-6 and TRBJ1-2; a possible D gene is TRBD1 (6 bases). Trimming took 4 bases from V and 3 from J, leaving 13 bases between them. The CDR3 has 14 residues. CDR1 and CDR2 (germline): SGHDT, YYEEEE. CDR3 DNA sequence: TGTGCCAGCAGCGGATGGACAGACTACTATGGCTACACCTTC. It encodes CASSGWTDYYGYTF.

The chain has TRBV30 and TRBJ1-1; the match to TRBD1 covers 9 bases. J was trimmed by 1 base and V by 5 bases; bases with no gene match: 5. This CDR3 has 14 amino acids. From germline, CDR1 is GTSNPN and CDR2 SVGIG (reference sequence). The CDR3 region is CAWAPGQGNTEAFF. The DNA for the CDR3 is TGTGCCTGGGCCCCGGGACAGGGGAACACTGAAGCTTTCTTT.

This clone came up once. V usage is TRBV14 and J usage is TRBJ1-4; TRBD1 agrees at 7 bases. This CDR3 has 16 amino acids. Germline V gene sequence: CDR1 SGHDN, CDR2 FVKESK. After removal of 1 base from V and 6 bases from J, the junction contained 8 bases not matched to a gene. CDR3 sequence reads: CASSQVTGYRDEKLFF. The CDR3, as DNA: TGTGCCAGCAGCCAAGTGACAGGGTACCGAGATGAAAAACTGTTTTTT.